This T cell receptor (beta chain) was captured by sequencing in a study of T cells in localized non-small cell lung cancer. Study outcomes and limitations: With higher T cell density in blood came longer overall survival. Of the top 100 tumor clones, median 57 were in adjacent lung, some 29 among its top 100. Uninvolved adjacent lung had the highest recorded T cell clonality, with tumor below it.

TCRdb's copy holds only in-frame clones and misses some; the assay was immunoSEQ multiplex PCR. The data hold about 1,400 clones, with about 24% observed a single time. Trimming cost V 5 bases and J 2 bases, with 19 bases left between them. From germline, CDR1 is SGHNT and CDR2 YENEEA. The CDR3 is made up of 16 amino acids. In its sample, this clone was seen a few times. No antigen is known for it. It was adjacent lung free of atypia that was taken, at least 2 cm from the tumor margin. The chain recombines TRBV11-3 with TRBJ2-7, with D possibly being TRBD2 (5 bases). Sequenced here: normal lung tissue next to the tumor, sampled before any cancer treatment. This sequence originates from a female donor older than 55 with stage I lung adenocarcinoma. The CDR3 coding sequence is TGTGCCAGCAGCCCGACGGGGAGTCGTCGCACCTACGAGCAGTACTTC. It translates to CASSPTGSRRTYEQYF.